This T cell receptor (beta chain) was sequenced in a study of blood T cell repertoires in COVID-19. At the level of the study: The origin of the acute and convalescent COVID-19 samples was the United States, Italy and Spain. PBMCs, B-cell-depleted T cells, or T cells were the source of the cDNA or gDNA that made up the material.

The CDR3 has 15 amino acids. Germline V gene sequence: CDR1 MNHEY, CDR2 SVGAGI. V was pared by 7 bases and J by 5 bases, with 12 bases of the junction left unmatched. Methods used by the authors: Reference gene primer amplification yielded estimated nucleated cell counts. Clones were sequenced by immunoSEQ multiplex PCR, and TCRdb holds only the in-frame ones, with some missing. The DNA was the basis for D and trimming; V, J and clone size are from that table. In the table there are fewer than 650,000 clones, less than 90% of which are singletons. The chain employs TRBV6-5 and TRBJ2-7; TRBD1 matches at 9 bases. This clonotype originated in a woman aged 45-65 years with COVID-19, enrolled during active disease. Source material: peripheral blood. CDR3: CASTEPGQGRHEQYF. CDR3 nucleotides: TGTGCCAGCACAGAACCGGGACAGGGACGGCACGAGCAGTACTTC.